This entry lists 4 T cell receptor beta chains sequenced from one sample in a study of blood T cells in healthy people across ages. A second roughly 7 to 11 cycle PCR used barcoded and J-beta primers. Each CDR3 protein gets one entry after TCRdb re-called the 5' RACE reads with MiXCR. The sample lists over 600,000 distinct CDR3 sequences, 46% occurring once. The sample comprised blood. These TCRs come from a man at least 80 years old in good health.

The rearrangement links TRBV29-1 to TRBJ1-2; possibly TRBD1 for D (6 bases). CDR3 length: 13 residues. V lost 1 base to trimming and J lost 6 bases, with 12 bases between them. Germline assignment: CDR1 SQVTM and CDR2 ANQGSEA. CDR3 sequence (DNA): TGCAGCGTTGAAGGCAGGGGCGAGAATGGCTACACCTTC. Protein sequence: CSVEGRGENGYTF. Based on the CDR3 plus reference TRBV29-1 and TRBJ1-2, the full variable domain is SAVISQKPSRDICQRGTSLTIQCQVDSQVTMMFWYRQQPGQSLTLIATANQGSEATYESGFVIDKFPISRPNLTFSTLTVSNMSPEDSSIYLCSVEGRGENGYTFGSGTRLTVV.

The chain uses TRBV5-1 and TRBJ2-3; 10 bases are shared with TRBD2. Germline V gene sequence: CDR1 SGHRS, CDR2 YFSETQ. The CDR3 extends over 17 amino acids. V trimming: 2 bases; J trimming: 0 bases; junction bases outside the gene matches: 6. The DNA of the CDR3 is TGCGCCAGCAGCTTTTACAGCGGGGGGGGGAGCACAGATACGCAGTATTTT. Protein: CASSFYSGGGSTDTQYF.

The chain links TRBV20-1 to TRBJ2-1; D not certain. Per germline, CDR1 DFQATT and CDR2 SNEGSKA (reference sequence). V lost 1 base to trimming and J lost 8 bases, with 9 bases between them. The CDR3 is made up of 12 amino acids. The CDR3 DNA sequence: TGCAGTGCTAGAGGAACTGTCCATGAGCAGTTCTTC. Residues: CSARGTVHEQFF.

The table lists this clonotype with a few counts. The rearrangement joins TRBV18 to TRBJ2-3; 10 bases align to TRBD1. The germline V gene encodes CDR1 KGHSH and CDR2 LQKENI. Trimming removed 1 base from V and 5 bases from J; junction bases left unmatched: 3. The length of the CDR3 is 15 residues. The CDR3 DNA is TGTGCCAGCTCACCACGACAGGGGGCCGGAGATACGCAGTATTTT. It specifies CASSPRQGAGDTQYF.